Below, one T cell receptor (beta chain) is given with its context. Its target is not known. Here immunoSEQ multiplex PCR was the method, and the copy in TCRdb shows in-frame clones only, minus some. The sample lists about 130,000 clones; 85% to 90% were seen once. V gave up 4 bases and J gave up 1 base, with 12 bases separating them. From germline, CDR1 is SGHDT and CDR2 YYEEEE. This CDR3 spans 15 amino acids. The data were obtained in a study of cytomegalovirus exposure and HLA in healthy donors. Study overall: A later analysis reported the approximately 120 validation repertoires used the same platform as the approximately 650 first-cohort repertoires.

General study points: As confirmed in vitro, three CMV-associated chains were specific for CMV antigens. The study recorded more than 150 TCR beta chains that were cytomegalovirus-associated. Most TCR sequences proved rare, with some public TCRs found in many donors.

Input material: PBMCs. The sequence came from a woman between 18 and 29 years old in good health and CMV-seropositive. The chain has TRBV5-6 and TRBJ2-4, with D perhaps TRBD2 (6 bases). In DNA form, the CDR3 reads TGTGCCAGCAGCCCGGGGGTGGGGGCCAAAAACATTCAGTACTTC. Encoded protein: CASSPGVGAKNIQYF.